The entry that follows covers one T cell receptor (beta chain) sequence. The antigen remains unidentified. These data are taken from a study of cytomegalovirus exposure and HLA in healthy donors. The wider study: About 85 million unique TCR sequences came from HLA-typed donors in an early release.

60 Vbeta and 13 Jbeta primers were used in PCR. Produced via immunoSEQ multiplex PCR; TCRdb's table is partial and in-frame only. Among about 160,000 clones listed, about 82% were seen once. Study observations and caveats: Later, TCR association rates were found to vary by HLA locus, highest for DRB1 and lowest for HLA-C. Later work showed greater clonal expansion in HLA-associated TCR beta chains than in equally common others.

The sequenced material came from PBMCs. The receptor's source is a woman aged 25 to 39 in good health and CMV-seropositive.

This CDR3 reads CASWTGVGEETQYF. The CDR3 nucleotides are TGTGCCAGCTGGACAGGGGTAGGGGAGGAGACCCAGTACTTC. The gene calls are TRBV6-5 and TRBJ2-5, with 9 bases identical to TRBD1. CDR1 and CDR2 (germline): MNHEY, SVGAGI. V was clipped by 8 bases and J by 5 bases; unmatched bases: 9. The CDR3 length is 14 residues.